The 14 T cell receptor beta chains below come from one sample, sequenced in a study of blood T cell repertoires in COVID-19. The assay was immunoSEQ multiplex PCR, and TCRdb's table has in-frame clones only and misses some. Of around 120,000 clones listed, around 80% are singletons. The specimen sequenced was peripheral blood. The source is a man between 50 and 59 years old with acute or convalescent COVID-19.

The count of this clone is one. The chain's CDR3 is CASRGGRWQPQHF. Here the CDR3 DNA reads TGTGCCAGTAGGGGGGGGCGATGGCAGCCCCAGCATTTT. The chain has TRBV19 and TRBJ1-5, with D possibly being TRBD1 (6 bases). V was trimmed by 6 bases and J by 7 bases, leaving 13 bases between them. The germline V gene has CDR1 LNHDA and CDR2 SQIVND (reference sequence). This CDR3 spans 13 amino acids.

The chain is built from TRBV7-3 and TRBJ2-2; 8 bases agree with TRBD1. V lost 3 bases, J lost 5 bases, and 5 bases stayed unmatched. This CDR3 is 15 amino acids long. The germline CDR1 and CDR2 sequences are SGHTA and FQGTGA. The CDR3 DNA follows: TGTGCCAGCAGCTTGGACAGGGTAGAAACCGGGGAGCTGTTTTTT. It encodes CASSLDRVETGELFF.

The chain uses TRBV7-6 and TRBJ2-1, with D perhaps matching TRBD1 (7 bases). Trimming stripped 2 bases from V and 1 base from J, with 12 bases between. CDR1 and CDR2 from the germline V gene are SGHVS and FNYEAQ. This CDR3 is 16 amino acids long. The CDR3 reads CASSLQAGGSYNEQFF. The CDR3 DNA reads as TGTGCCAGCAGCTTACAAGCAGGGGGGTCCTACAATGAGCAGTTCTTC.

The CDR3 bases are TGTGCCAGCAGCCTGGTCGCTGCAGGGCCCCAAGAGACCCAGTACTTC. This translates into CASSLVAAGPQETQYF. The chain employs TRBV5-4 and TRBJ2-5, with a possible D match to TRBD1 (5 bases). This CDR3 is 16 amino acids long. CDR1 is SGHNT, CDR2 YYREEE, per germline (reference sequence). V was cut by 4 bases and J by 1 base, with 17 bases left in between.

This clone was seen just once. The V and J genes are TRBV13 and TRBJ2-3; 7 bases are a match to TRBD2. J lost 6 bases, V lost 6 bases, and 18 bases had no gene match. The CDR3 runs to 17 residues. Germline V gene data show CDR1 as PRHDT and CDR2 as FYEKMQ (reference sequence). This CDR3 is CASSLPSGASGRDTQYF. Here the CDR3 DNA reads TGTGCCAGCAGTTTGCCATCCGGGGCTAGCGGTCGGGATACGCAGTATTTT.

The rearrangement uses TRBV19 and TRBJ1-1; TRBD1 aligns across 8 bases. Per the germline V gene, CDR1 is LNHDA and CDR2 is SQIVND (reference sequence). V lost 4 bases and J lost 0; bases outside the gene matches: 4. This CDR3 spans 15 amino acids. The CDR3 sequence: CASSKDRDMNTEAFF. The DNA for the CDR3 is TGTGCCAGTAGTAAGGACAGGGACATGAACACTGAAGCTTTCTTT.

The chain joins TRBV12-5 to TRBJ2-1; D is possibly TRBD2 (7 bases). V lost 1 base, J lost 2 bases, and 12 bases lay in between. Germline-derived CDR1 and CDR2 are LGHNT and FRNRAP. The CDR3 sequence is 16 residues long. CDR3 protein: CASGLAVGGPYNEQFF. The CDR3 nucleotides are TGTGCTAGTGGTTTGGCGGTGGGGGGGCCCTACAATGAGCAGTTCTTC.

The chain links TRBV3-1 (or the pseudogene TRBV3-2) to TRBJ2-5; D call uncertain. The germline V gene encodes CDR1 LGHDT and CDR2 YNNKEL (reference sequence). V lost 2 bases, J lost 2 bases, and 9 bases lay in between. The length of the CDR3 is 14 residues. CDR3 DNA: TGTGCCAGCAGCCAAAGTCCAGGACAAGAGACCCAGTACTTC. It encodes CASSQSPGQETQYF.

J is TRBJ2-1 and V is TRBV19; 7 bases fit TRBD1. V lost 6 bases and J lost 0; bases outside the gene matches: 5. Germline CDR1 reads LNHDA; CDR2 reads SQIVND (reference sequence). This CDR3 is 15 amino acids long. The CDR3 loop is CASRAPGGSYNEQFF. CDR3 in DNA: TGTGCCAGTAGGGCCCCAGGGGGCTCCTACAATGAGCAGTTCTTC.

CDR3 in amino acids: CASSRQGGLNEQYF. The CDR3 nucleotides read TGTGCCAGCAGCCGACAGGGGGGTCTGAACGAGCAGTACTTC. The gene calls are TRBV28 and TRBJ2-7; TRBD1 matches at 9 bases. Germline CDR1 is MDHEN and CDR2 is SYDVKM. V was clipped by 6 bases and J by 5 bases; unmatched bases: 8. The CDR3 is 14 amino acids.

In regard to this clone: A read error may produce the germline difference seen at one junction end. The V and J genes are TRBV7-7 and TRBJ2-1, with 9 nucleotides matching TRBD2. Germline CDR1 is SSHAT and CDR2 is FNYEAQ (reference sequence). The CDR3 runs 15 residues. CDR3 sequence (DNA): TGTGCTAGCAGTGACGGACTAGCGCCTTACAATGAGCAGTTCTTC. It translates to CASSDGLAPYNEQFF.

The chain recombines TRBV3-1 (or the pseudogene TRBV3-2) with TRBJ1-3, with TRBD1 matching 10 bases. Germline assignment: CDR1 LGHDT and CDR2 YNNKEL (reference sequence). The length of the CDR3 is 15 residues. With V trimmed by 8 bases and J by 4 bases, 8 bases remained unmatched. The DNA for the CDR3 is TGTGCCAGCTCAGGGACAGGGGCGCCAGGAAACACCATATATTTT. Amino acids: CASSGTGAPGNTIYF.

The chain couples TRBV19 to TRBJ2-7, with TRBD1 identical over 8 bases. Germline assignment: CDR1 LNHDA and CDR2 SQIVND (reference sequence). This CDR3 spans 15 amino acids. After removal of 2 bases from V and 3 bases from J, the junction contained 6 bases not matched to a gene. The CDR3 protein is CASSINGQGSYEQYF. CDR3 bases: TGTGCCAGTAGTATAAATGGACAGGGAAGCTACGAGCAGTACTTC. Full variable domain (remainder filled in from reference TRBV19 and TRBJ2-7): DGGITQSPKYLFRKEGQNVTLSCEQNLNHDAMYWYRQDPGQGLRLIYYSQIVNDFQKGDIAEGYSVSREKKESFPLTVTSAQKNPTAFYLCASSINGQGSYEQYFGPGTRLTVT.

This chain uses TRBV7-9 with TRBJ2-1; 7 bases are shared with TRBD2. From germline, CDR1 is SEHNR and CDR2 FQNEAQ (reference sequence). The CDR3 runs 18 residues. V was pared by 5 bases and J by 4 bases, with 17 bases of the junction left unmatched. In nucleotides, the CDR3 is TGTGCCAGCAGCGCCGGGCCCCTAGCGGCCGGAAGGTACAATGAGCAGTTCTTC. It yields the protein CASSAGPLAAGRYNEQFF.